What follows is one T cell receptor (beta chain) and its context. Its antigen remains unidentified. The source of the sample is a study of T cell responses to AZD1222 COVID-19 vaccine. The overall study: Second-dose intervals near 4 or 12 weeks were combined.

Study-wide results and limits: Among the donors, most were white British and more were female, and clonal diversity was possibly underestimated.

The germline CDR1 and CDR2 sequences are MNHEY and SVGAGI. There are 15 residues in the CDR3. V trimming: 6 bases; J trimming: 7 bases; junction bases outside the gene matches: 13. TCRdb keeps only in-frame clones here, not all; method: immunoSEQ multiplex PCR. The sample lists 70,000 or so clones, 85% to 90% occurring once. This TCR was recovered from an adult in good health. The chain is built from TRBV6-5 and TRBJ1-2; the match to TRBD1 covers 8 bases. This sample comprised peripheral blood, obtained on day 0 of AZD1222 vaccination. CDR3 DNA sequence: TGTGCCAGCAGCCAGGCTCGGACAGGGATTGTTGGCTACACCTTC. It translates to CASSQARTGIVGYTF.